The 20 T cell receptor beta chains in this list originate from one sample, sequenced in a study of blood T cell repertoires in COVID-19. The data were produced by immunoSEQ multiplex PCR, yet TCRdb's version contains in-frame clones alone and is incomplete. The sample shows around 320,000 clones, more than 85% of them seen only once. Sequenced input: PBMCs or T cells enriched from blood (not recorded which). The receptors derive from a woman aged 25 to 45 who had been exposed to COVID-19.

This clone was counted only a few times. The chain links TRBV7-9 to TRBJ1-2, with D unclear. The CDR3 extends over 12 amino acids. Germline lookup yields CDR1 SEHNR and CDR2 FQNEAQ (reference sequence). The ends were cut back, 3 bases at V and 5 bases at J, with 7 bases in the middle. The CDR3 loop reads CASSLGEYGYTF. In DNA, the CDR3 is TGTGCCAGCAGCTTGGGAGAATATGGCTACACCTTC.

The chain carries TRBV18 and TRBJ1-3; D may be TRBD1 (5 bases). This CDR3 has 15 amino acids. The V gene's germline CDR1 is KGHSH and CDR2 LQKENI. V dropped 4 bases and J dropped 0 bases, with 10 bases sitting between them. The chain's CDR3 is CASSQARGSGNTIYF. DNA for the CDR3: TGTGCCAGCTCACAGGCAAGGGGCTCTGGAAACACCATATATTTT.

The chain uses TRBV6-5 and TRBJ1-3; 8 bases are a match to TRBD1. Germline CDR1 MNHEY, CDR2 SVGAGI. This CDR3 is 15 amino acids long. Trimming at V came to 5 bases and at J to 5 bases, leaving 8 bases not matched to a gene. Here the CDR3 reads CASSRQGTTRNTIYF. The DNA of the CDR3 is TGTGCCAGCAGTAGACAGGGGACTACTCGAAACACCATATATTTT.

The CDR3 sequence: CASSQDSAGGPDNEQFF. The CDR3 DNA reads as TGTGCCAGCAGCCAAGATTCAGCGGGGGGGCCGGACAATGAGCAGTTCTTC. The genes are TRBV3-1 (or the pseudogene TRBV3-2) and TRBJ2-1, with TRBD2 identical over 10 bases. The CDR3 has 17 residues. With 0 bases clipped from V and 5 bases from J, the junction kept 7 bases outside the gene matches. Germline CDR1 LGHDT, CDR2 YNNKEL (reference sequence).

This chain connects TRBV9 to TRBJ2-5; possible D gene TRBD2, 5 bases. The CDR3 loop spans 16 amino acids. The germline V gene has CDR1 SGDLS and CDR2 YYNGEE. Between the trimmed V and J ends, which lost 4 bases and 4 bases, there was a span of 20 bases. CDR3 sequence: CASSRRASTRVETQYF. As DNA, the CDR3 is TGTGCCAGCAGCCGTCGGGCTTCGACGCGGGTAGAGACCCAGTACTTC.

The rearrangement joins TRBV5-4 to TRBJ2-2; the D is unclear. Trimming removed 4 bases from V and 0 bases from J, with 10 bases in between. The germline gives CDR1 SGHNT, CDR2 YYREEE (reference sequence). The CDR3 totals 15 residues. The CDR3 bases are TGTGCCAGCAGCCCAGGTCGGTCGAACACCGGGGAGCTGTTTTTT. This translates into CASSPGRSNTGELFF.

This clone was picked up a small number of times. This chain joins TRBV11-2 and TRBJ1-3; D perhaps matches TRBD1 (5 bases). Per the germline V gene, CDR1 is SGHAT and CDR2 is FQNNGV. The CDR3 consists of 16 residues. Trimming removed 5 bases from V and 5 bases from J, with 19 bases in between. The CDR3 bases are TGTGCCAGCAGCCCGCTGGGGGGTAACCACCGAAACACCATATATTTT. Its translation: CASSPLGGNHRNTIYF.

This chain joins TRBV12-3 or TRBV12-4 and TRBJ2-5, with TRBD1 matching over 7 bases. V gave up 6 bases and J gave up 6 bases; unmatched junction bases: 4. This CDR3 is 12 amino acids long. The CDR3 DNA is TGTGCCAGCAGGCAGGGGGTCCAGACCCAGTACTTC. Its protein product is CASRQGVQTQYF.

J is TRBJ1-2 and V is TRBV29-1; D possibly corresponds to TRBD1 (5 bases). The V end lost 0 bases, the J end lost 13 bases, and 9 bases lay between the germline ends. Germline CDR1 is SQVTM and CDR2 is ANQGSEA. The CDR3 loop spans 10 amino acids. The CDR3 DNA reads as TGCAGCGTTGAAGAGGGGCATGTCACCTTC. It translates to CSVEEGHVTF.

The chain recombines TRBV7-9 with TRBJ2-1; D not certain. This CDR3 has 14 residues. V lost 3 bases and J lost 8, with 14 bases in between. CDR1 SEHNR and CDR2 FQNEAQ come from the germline V gene (reference sequence). The CDR3 region is CASSFPAPADEQFF. Written as DNA, the CDR3 is TGTGCCAGCAGCTTCCCCGCGCCGGCGGATGAGCAGTTCTTC.

The gene calls are TRBV4-1 and TRBJ1-1, with 10 bases that match TRBD1. Per the germline V gene, CDR1 is MGHRA and CDR2 is YSYEKL. The CDR3 totals 16 residues. V lost 4 bases and J lost 3; bases outside the gene matches: 8. The chain's CDR3 is CASSPRDRGRHTEAFF. CDR3 sequence (DNA): TGCGCCAGCAGCCCCCGGGACAGGGGCAGGCACACTGAAGCTTTCTTT.

The J gene is TRBJ2-7, the V gene TRBV4-1, with a weak D call TRBD1 (5 bases). Looked up from germline, CDR1 is MGHRA and CDR2 is YSYEKL. The CDR3 runs 14 residues. Trimming removed 2 bases at V and 2 bases at J, with 10 bases between. The CDR3 here is CASSQQGVTYEQYF. CDR3 coding DNA: TGCGCCAGCAGCCAACAGGGTGTCACCTACGAGCAGTACTTC.

This clone has a count of ten or more. CDR3 in DNA: TGCGCCAGCAGCCAAGACATTACAGGGATTCTTAATGAAAAACTGTTTTTT. Encoded protein: CASSQDITGILNEKLFF. The V and J genes are TRBV4-3 and TRBJ1-4; D perhaps matches TRBD1 (6 bases). This CDR3 spans 17 amino acids. Germline CDR1 reads LGHNA; CDR2 reads YSLEER. V was pared by 0 bases and J by 4 bases, with 15 bases between.

J is TRBJ1-2 and V is TRBV3-1 (or the pseudogene TRBV3-2), with D unclear. V was cut by 1 base and J by 6 bases, with 12 bases left in between. Germline CDR1 LGHDT, CDR2 YNNKEL (reference sequence). The CDR3 length is 14 residues. CDR3 sequence (DNA): TGTGCCAGCAGCCAAGCTCAAGCCCTGAATGGCTACACCTTC. The encoded protein is CASSQAQALNGYTF.

This clone showed up just once. The chain joins TRBV7-9 to TRBJ1-1; D perhaps matches TRBD1 (5 bases). The CDR3 extends over 15 amino acids. Germline V lookup: CDR1 SEHNR, CDR2 FQNEAQ (reference sequence). The ends were cut back, 7 bases at V and 2 bases at J, with 17 bases in the middle. The DNA for the CDR3 is TGTGCCAGCAACCAACGAAGAAGGGGCAACACTGAAGCTTTCTTT. It codes for CASNQRRRGNTEAFF.

The chain joins TRBV6-5 to TRBJ2-7; 8 nucleotides align to TRBD1. Per germline, CDR1 MNHEY and CDR2 SVGAGI. J lost 5 bases, V lost 5 bases, and 8 bases had no gene match. The CDR3 has 14 residues. The CDR3 loop is CASSTQGARDEQYF. The CDR3 DNA is TGTGCCAGCAGTACTCAGGGGGCGCGCGACGAGCAGTACTTC.

The rearrangement joins TRBV20-1 to TRBJ1-2; perhaps TRBD1 as D (5 bases). The CDR3 sequence is 13 residues long. Trimming left V 3 bases short and J 8 bases short, with 16 bases between. Germline assignment: CDR1 DFQATT and CDR2 SNEGSKA (reference sequence). The CDR3 region has the DNA TGCAGTGCTAGTTCAGGGCCGACGGAGGGCTACACCTTC. It encodes CSASSGPTEGYTF.

The chain employs TRBV27 and TRBJ1-4; 7 nucleotides agree with TRBD1. The CDR3 is made up of 17 amino acids. Germline trimming cut 4 bases from V and 7 bases from J; bases unmatched to any gene: 15. Germline V CDR1 and CDR2: MNHEY, SMNVEV (reference sequence). The DNA for the CDR3 is TGTGCCAGCAGTTCAATAATCTCCCGGGACAGATCTGAAAAACTGTTTTTT. It codes for CASSSIISRDRSEKLFF.

The chain recombines TRBV7-2 with TRBJ1-2, with no clear D. V was trimmed by 5 bases and J by 3 bases, leaving 16 bases between them. This CDR3 comprises 15 residues. Germline V gene data show CDR1 as SGHTA and CDR2 as FQGNSA. This chain's CDR3 is CASSAYLVSDYGYTF. CDR3 bases: TGTGCCAGCAGCGCTTACTTGGTATCCGACTATGGCTACACCTTC.

The V gene is TRBV4-2, the J gene TRBJ1-4; TRBD1 might be the D (6 bases). This CDR3 contains 20 residues. The germline gives CDR1 LGHNA, CDR2 YNFKEQ. Trimming took off 2 bases at V and 1 base at J, with 23 bases between the two ends. This CDR3 is CASSQSTRQAPAGTNEKLFF. The CDR3 DNA follows: TGTGCCAGCAGCCAAAGCACCCGACAGGCCCCGGCGGGAACTAATGAAAAACTGTTTTTT.